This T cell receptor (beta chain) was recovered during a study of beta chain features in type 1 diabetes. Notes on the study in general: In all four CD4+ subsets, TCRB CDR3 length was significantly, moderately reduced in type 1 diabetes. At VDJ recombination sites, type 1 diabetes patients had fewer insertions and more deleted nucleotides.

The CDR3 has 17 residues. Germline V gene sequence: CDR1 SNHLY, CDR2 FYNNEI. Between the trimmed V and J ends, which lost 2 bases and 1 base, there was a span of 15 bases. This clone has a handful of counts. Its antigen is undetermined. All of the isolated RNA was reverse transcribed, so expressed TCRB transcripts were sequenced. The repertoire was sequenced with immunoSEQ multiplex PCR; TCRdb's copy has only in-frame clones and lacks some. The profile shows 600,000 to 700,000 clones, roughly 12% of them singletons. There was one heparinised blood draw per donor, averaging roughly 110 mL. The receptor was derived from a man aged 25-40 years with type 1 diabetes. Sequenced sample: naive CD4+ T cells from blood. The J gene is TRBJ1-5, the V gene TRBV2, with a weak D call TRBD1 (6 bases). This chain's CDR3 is CASSERRGGLSNQPQHF. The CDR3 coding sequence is TGTGCCAGCAGTGAAAGGCGAGGGGGGTTGAGCAATCAGCCCCAGCATTTT.